This is a list of T cell receptor beta chains from one sample in a study of PD-L1 blockade in urothelial cancer. Sequencing was performed with immunoSEQ multiplex PCR; in TCRdb, only in-frame clones are kept and a portion is missing. This table has under 120,000 clones, about 85% appearing once. The sequences come from PBMCs, collected around atezolizumab (anti-PD-L1) treatment. These TCRs come from a man in his forties or fifties with urothelial cancer. The CDR3 runs from the conserved cysteine through the conserved F or W. A D gene is named only where the DNA matches it firmly. Size is omitted from some rows. Given values are once, few, many or a class for expanded clones.

>TRBJ2-1|TRBV4-1|TRBD2|NA
TGCGCCAGCAGCCAAGACCGGTCCCCGACTAGCGGGAGGCCTGAGCAGTTCTTC
CASSQDRSPTSGRPEQFF
>TRBJ2-7|TRBV18|TRBD2|NA
TGTGCCAGCTCACCAACGGGACTAGACTACGAGCAGTACTTC
CASSPTGLDYEQYF
>TRBJ1-4|TRBV5-8|TRBD1|NA
TGTGCCAGCAGCTTGGGCTCCACATCCGGGACAGGGGCGACTAATGAAAAACTGTTTTTT
CASSLGSTSGTGATNEKLFF
>TRBJ1-1|TRBV9|TRBD1|NA
TGTGCCAGCAGCGTAGCTCCGACAGGGGGCACTGAAGCTTTCTTT
CASSVAPTGGTEAFF
>TRBJ1-6|TRBV15|NA|few
TGTGCCACCAGCATCTTGACAGGCACTTCGGGGAATTCACCCCTCCACTTT
CATSILTGTSGNSPLHF
>TRBJ2-1|TRBV5-6|NA|NA
TGTGCCAGCAGCCAGGGATCATCCTACAATGAGCAGTTCTTC
CASSQGSSYNEQFF
>TRBJ1-6|TRBV19|TRBD1|few
TGTGCCAGTAGTACTTCGGGACAGGGGTCCGTTAGCCTCCACTTT
CASSTSGQGSVSLHF
>TRBJ1-4|TRBV15|TRBD1|NA
TGTGCCACCAGCAGACCACAGGGGGAGGAAAAACTGTTTTTT
CATSRPQGEEKLFF
>TRBJ1-5|TRBV11-2|NA|NA
TGTGCCAGCAGCTTAGGAGGGAGGTACGATCAGCCCCAGCATTTT
CASSLGGRYDQPQHF
>TRBJ2-1|TRBV28|TRBD1|NA
TGTGCCAGCAGTATCCAGGGGGCAGGTAGCCGCAATGAGCAGTTCTTC
CASSIQGAGSRNEQFF
>TRBJ2-1|TRBV30|TRBD2|NA
TGTGCCTGGAGTGGACTAGCGGGAGGGAATGAGCAGTTCTTC
CAWSGLAGGNEQFF
>TRBJ1-1|TRBV15|NA|NA
TGTGCCACCAGCAGAGAGCGGGAGTGGGACACTGAAGCTTTCTTT
CATSREREWDTEAFF
>TRBJ2-1|TRBV7-3|TRBD2|NA
TGTGCCAGCAGCTCGGGACTAGCGGGGTCTGAGCAGTTCTTC
CASSSGLAGSEQFF
>TRBJ1-5|TRBV15|NA|NA
TGTGCCACCAGCAGAGATGGGACAAATCAGCCCCAGCATTTT
CATSRDGTNQPQHF
>TRBJ2-7|TRBV15|NA|NA
TGTGCCACCAGCAGAGGTAGCGGAAGGACAGGATTGGGCGAGCAGTACTTC
CATSRGSGRTGLGEQYF
>TRBJ1-1|TRBV5-6|TRBD1|NA
TGTGCCAGCAGCGGGGCCCAACAGGGGGCATCTTTCGCTTTCTTT
CASSGAQQGASFAFF
>TRBJ2-3|TRBV28|TRBD2|NA
TGTGCCAGCACCCAGGGCCTAGCGGGCGGTACGCAGTATTTT
CASTQGLAGGTQYF
>TRBJ2-5|TRBV5-1|NA|NA
TGCGCCAGCATGCCGGGGAACCTGTACCAAGAGACCCAGTACTTC
CASMPGNLYQETQYF
>TRBJ2-5|TRBV28|NA|NA
TGTGCCAGCAGTGTCGGGACTCTTAAAGAGACCCAGTACTTC
CASSVGTLKETQYF
>TRBJ1-2|TRBV11-2|NA|NA
TGTGCCAGCAGCGCCCGGGACTCGGCCTATGGCTACACCTTC
CASSARDSAYGYTF
>TRBJ2-7|TRBV10-3|TRBD2|NA
TGTGCCATCAGTGAAGGTTTGGCGGGAGGCCTCAGGGACGAGCAGTACTTC
CAISEGLAGGLRDEQYF
>TRBJ1-5|TRBV18|NA|few
TGTGCCAGCTCACCACTAGGCAGGGGATCTAGCAATCAGCCCCAGCATTTT
CASSPLGRGSSNQPQHF
>TRBJ2-7|TRBV9|NA|NA
TGTGCCAGCAGCGTAGCCGGGAGCGCCTACGAGCAGTACTTC
CASSVAGSAYEQYF
>TRBJ2-7|TRBV6-1|NA|NA
TGTGCCAGCCAGGGTTCCTTCGAGCAGTACTTC
CASQGSFEQYF
>TRBJ1-4|TRBV4-2|TRBD1|NA
TGTGCCAGCAGCCAAGACCCGGACAGGGGACTGTTTTTT
CASSQDPDRGLFF
>TRBJ1-1|TRBV5-1|NA|NA
TGCGCCAGCAGCCCGGATCGGGACACCCTCAGCACTGAAGCTTTCTTT
CASSPDRDTLSTEAFF
>TRBJ1-6|TRBV5-1|NA|few
TGCGCCAGCAGCCCAACCACAGGGCCCTCACCCCTCCACTTT
CASSPTTGPSPLHF
>TRBJ1-4|TRBV7-2|NA|NA
TGTGCCAGCAGCTCGGGGGGTAAAATCATTAATGAAAAACTGTTTTTT
CASSSGGKIINEKLFF
>TRBJ1-1|TRBV10-3|TRBD1|NA
TGTGCCATCAGAGACAGGGGAGCTGAAGCTTTCTTT
CAIRDRGAEAFF
>TRBJ2-7|TRBV9|NA|few
TGTGCCAGCAGCCCCCGGGGGTGGGAGCAGTACTTC
CASSPRGWEQYF
>TRBJ2-7|TRBV4-2|NA|NA
TGTGCCAGCAGCCTATCAGGGACTTCCTACGAGCAGTACTTC
CASSLSGTSYEQYF
>TRBJ1-6|TRBV6-1|NA|once
TGTGCCAGCAGACCGGACAGAACCTCGAATTCACCCCTCCACTTT
CASRPDRTSNSPLHF
>TRBJ1-4|TRBV10-3|NA|NA
TGTGCCATCAGTGACCCGACAGCAGCAACTAATGAAAAACTGTTTTTT
CAISDPTAATNEKLFF
>TRBJ2-1|TRBV7-9|TRBD2|NA
TGTGCCAGCACAACTAGCGGGGCCTACAATGAGCAGTTCTTC
CASTTSGAYNEQFF
>TRBJ1-2|TRBV18|NA|NA
TGTGCCAGCTCGACCGAGGTCCTGAAAGGCTACACCTTC
CASSTEVLKGYTF
>TRBJ2-7|TRBV11-2|TRBD1|NA
TGTGCCAGCAGCTTTCGGGCTGGACAGGGAGGAAACTACGAGCAGTACTTC
CASSFRAGQGGNYEQYF
>TRBJ2-2|TRBV28|NA|NA
TGTGCCAGCAGACCCCCTGGGCGGGCGAACACCGGGGAGCTGTTTTTT
CASRPPGRANTGELFF
>TRBJ1-3|TRBV6-5|NA|NA
TGTGCCAGCACCAACGGGGGGTACGGAAACACCATATATTTT
CASTNGGYGNTIYF
>TRBJ2-7|TRBV2|TRBD1|few
TGTGCCTCAAACAGGGGTTCCTACGAGCAGTACTTC
CASNRGSYEQYF
>TRBJ1-1|TRBV5-4|TRBD1|NA
TGTGCCAGCAGCCAAGGGACAGTCCGGAACACTGAAGCTTTCTTT
CASSQGTVRNTEAFF
>TRBJ2-2|TRBV29-1|TRBD2|few
TGCAGCGTTGCCTTTAGCGGGAGGTTCGGGGAGCTGTTTTTT
CSVAFSGRFGELFF
>TRBJ1-6|TRBV18|NA|NA
TGTGCCAGCTCACCGGCGTATGGGAGCTCCTATAATTCACCCCTCCACTTT
CASSPAYGSSYNSPLHF
>TRBJ2-3|TRBV11-3|TRBD1|NA
TGTGCCAGCAGTCCGGGACAGGGGACTAGCACAGATACGCAGTATTTT
CASSPGQGTSTDTQYF
>TRBJ1-1|TRBV2|NA|many
TGTGCCAGCAGTGAAGAGAGGAACACTGAAGCTTTCTTT
CASSEERNTEAFF
>TRBJ1-1|TRBV30|NA|many
TGTGCCCTAGAGATGGGGAACACTGAAGCTTTCTTT
CALEMGNTEAFF
>TRBJ2-7|TRBV28|TRBD2|NA
TGTGCCAGCAGCTTCACCCTAGCGGGCCTCTCCTACGAGCAGTACTTC
CASSFTLAGLSYEQYF
>TRBJ2-5|TRBV18|NA|NA
TGTGCCAGCTCGTCTCTTATGGAGACCCAGTACTTC
CASSSLMETQYF
>TRBJ2-3|TRBV21-1|NA|NA
TGTGCCAGCACCGAGGAGTCCATGAGATCGGATACGCAGTATTTT
CASTEESMRSDTQYF
>TRBJ1-1|TRBV6-5|TRBD1|once
TGTGCCAGCAGGCACAAGGACAGGTCTGAAGCTTTCTTT
CASRHKDRSEAFF
>TRBJ2-1|TRBV2|NA|NA
TGTGCCAGCAAGGAGCGGACCTACAATGAGCAGTTCTTC
CASKERTYNEQFF
>TRBJ2-7|TRBV11-2|TRBD1|NA
TGTGCCAGCAGCTCCTACAGGGGAAGCTACGAGCAGTACTTC
CASSSYRGSYEQYF
>TRBJ1-1|TRBV11-2|NA|NA
TGTGCCAGCAGCTTAGGTCGACAGTTAACGAACACTGAAGCTTTCTTT
CASSLGRQLTNTEAFF
>TRBJ2-7|TRBV7-2|NA|NA
TGTGCCAGCAGCCCCATAGGAAGTAGCGGATCCTACGAGCAGTACTTC
CASSPIGSSGSYEQYF
>TRBJ1-3|TRBV6-6|NA|many
TGTGCCAGCACCCTGGGCTTGGGAAACACCATATATTTT
CASTLGLGNTIYF
>TRBJ2-1|TRBV28|TRBD2|NA
TGTGCCAGCAGCTCGTTTATTGAGACTAGCGGGCACTACAATGAGCAGTTCTTC
CASSSFIETSGHYNEQFF
>TRBJ2-1|TRBV30|TRBD1|few
TGTGCCTCGATAGACAGGGGGAAGTCCAATGAGCAGTTCTTC
CASIDRGKSNEQFF
>TRBJ1-1|TRBV7-9|TRBD1|NA
TGTGCCAGCAGCTTAGACAGGGGGCTGACTGAAGCTTTCTTT
CASSLDRGLTEAFF